This T cell receptor beta chain comes out of a study of cytomegalovirus exposure and HLA in healthy donors. CDR1 MNHNY and CDR2 SVGAGI come from the germline V gene (reference sequence). CDR3 length: 12 residues. Trimming shortened V by 5 bases and J by 7 bases, and 6 bases separated the two germline ends. Note on this clone: The antigen remains unidentified.

60 Vbeta and 13 Jbeta primers were used in PCR. Clones were sequenced by immunoSEQ multiplex PCR, and TCRdb holds only the in-frame ones, with some missing. Of 150,000 to 200,000 clones listed, 75% to 85% are singletons. General observations from the study: The authors enumerated under 200 TCR beta chains as linked to cytomegalovirus. The only immune exposure information that was available was CMV serostatus.

The source is a woman in her forties or fifties in good health and CMV-seronegative. The specimen sequenced was PBMCs. J is TRBJ1-6 and V is TRBV6-6; D unclear. CDR3 protein: CASSRENSPLHF. Here the CDR3 DNA reads TGTGCCAGCAGTCGGGAGAATTCACCCCTCCACTTT.